Listed here is a single TCR beta chain. The antigen is undetermined. There are 13 residues in the CDR3. The V end lost 1 base, the J end lost 3 bases, and 5 bases lay between the germline ends. The germline V gene encodes CDR1 SEHNR and CDR2 FQNEAQ (reference sequence). What was sequenced were expressed TCRB transcripts, since all of the isolated RNA had been reverse transcribed. Naive, central memory and regulatory T cell samples came to a mean of approximately 3.57 million reads. TCRdb's table, derived via immunoSEQ multiplex PCR, lists solely in-frame clones and lacks some. The sample records some 360,000 clones, roughly a tenth being singletons. The data derive from a study of beta chain features in type 1 diabetes. Study in general: Examined across all samples were around 110 million sorted cells.

Study-level findings and limits: Among all four CD4+ subsets, Type 1 diabetes patients had TCRB CDR3s that were moderately but significantly shorter. Shorter templates might be favored by PCR, equally in patients and controls.

The rearrangement links TRBV7-9 to TRBJ2-3, with D unclear. Sample: central memory CD4+ T cells from blood. The clonotype was recovered from a man younger than 40 with type 1 diabetes. The CDR3 spells CASSLDRTDTQYF. CDR3 in DNA: TGTGCCAGCAGCTTAGACCGGACAGATACGCAGTATTTT.